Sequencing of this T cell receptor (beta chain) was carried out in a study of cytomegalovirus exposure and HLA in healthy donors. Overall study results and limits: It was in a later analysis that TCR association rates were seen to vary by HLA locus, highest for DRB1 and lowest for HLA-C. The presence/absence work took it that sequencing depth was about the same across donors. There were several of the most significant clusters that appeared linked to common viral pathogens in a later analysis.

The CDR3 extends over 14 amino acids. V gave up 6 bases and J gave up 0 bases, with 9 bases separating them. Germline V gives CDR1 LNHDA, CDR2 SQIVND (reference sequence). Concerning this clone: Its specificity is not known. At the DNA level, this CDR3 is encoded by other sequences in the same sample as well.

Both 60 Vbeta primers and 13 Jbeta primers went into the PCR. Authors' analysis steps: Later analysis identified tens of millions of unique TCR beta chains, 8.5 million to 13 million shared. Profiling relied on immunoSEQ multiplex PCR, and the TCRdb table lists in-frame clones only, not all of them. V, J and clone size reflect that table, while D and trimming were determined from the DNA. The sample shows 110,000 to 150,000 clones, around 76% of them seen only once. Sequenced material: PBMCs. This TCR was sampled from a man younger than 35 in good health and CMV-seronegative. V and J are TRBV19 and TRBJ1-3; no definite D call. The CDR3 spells CASRVQFSGNTIYF. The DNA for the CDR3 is TGTGCCAGTAGGGTCCAGTTCTCTGGAAACACCATATATTTT.